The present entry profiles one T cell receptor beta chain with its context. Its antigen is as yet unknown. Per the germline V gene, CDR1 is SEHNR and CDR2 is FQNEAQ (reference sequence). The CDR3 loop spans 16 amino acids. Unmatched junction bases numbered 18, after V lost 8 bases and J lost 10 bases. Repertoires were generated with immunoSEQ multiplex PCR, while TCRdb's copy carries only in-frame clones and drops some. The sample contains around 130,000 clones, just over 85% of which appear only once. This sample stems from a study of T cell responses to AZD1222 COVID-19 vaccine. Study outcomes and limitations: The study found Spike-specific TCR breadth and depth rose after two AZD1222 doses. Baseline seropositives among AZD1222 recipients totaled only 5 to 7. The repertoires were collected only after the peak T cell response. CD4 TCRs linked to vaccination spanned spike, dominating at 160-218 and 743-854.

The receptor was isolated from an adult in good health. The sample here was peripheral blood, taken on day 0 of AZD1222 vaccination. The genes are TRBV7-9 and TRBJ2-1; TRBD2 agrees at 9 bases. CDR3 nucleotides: TGTGCCAGCGAAAGTTCGAGGGGAGCGGGAGGAGGGGAGCAGTTCTTC. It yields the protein CASESSRGAGGGEQFF.